These 16 T cell receptor beta chains came from one sample sequenced in a study of cytomegalovirus exposure and HLA in healthy donors. 13 Jbeta primers and 60 Vbeta primers were used for the PCR. Libraries were prepared by immunoSEQ multiplex PCR; TCRdb keeps only in-frame clonotypes and omits some of them. The sample has 85,000 to 95,000 clones; 74% are singletons. The sequencing input was PBMCs. Receptor source: a young man in good health and CMV-seropositive.

The chain joins TRBV29-1 to TRBJ2-1; TRBD2 is a possible D gene (6 bases). With 6 bases removed from V and 0 bases from J, the gap between germline ends came to 12 bases. This CDR3 spans 14 amino acids. CDR1 is SQVTM and CDR2 is ANQGSEA in the germline V gene. DNA of the CDR3: TGCAGCGTAGGGACTCGCCTCTCCTACAATGAGCAGTTCTTC. Amino acids: CSVGTRLSYNEQFF.

The rearrangement links TRBV27 to TRBJ1-1; D uncertain. Germline lookup yields CDR1 MNHEY and CDR2 SMNVEV (reference sequence). Trimming removed 7 bases from V and 3 bases from J, with 15 bases in between. The CDR3 covers 14 residues. The CDR3 loop is CASIGRREDTEAFF. CDR3 sequence (DNA): TGTGCCAGCATAGGAAGGAGGGAGGACACTGAAGCTTTCTTT.

As to this clone: The same CDR3 can be traced to other DNA sequences in this sample. The chain employs TRBV9 and TRBJ1-1; 9 bases match TRBD1. The CDR3 totals 14 residues. V was clipped by 3 bases and J by 5 bases; unmatched bases: 5. CDR1 and CDR2 from the germline V gene are SGDLS and YYNGEE. For the CDR3, the DNA is TGTGCCAGCAGCGGGGGACAGGGAGGGACTGAAGCTTTCTTT. Translating gives CASSGGQGGTEAFF.

The rearrangement links TRBV5-8 to TRBJ2-5; 11 bases align to TRBD1. CDR3 size: 16 residues. Germline values: CDR1 SGHTS, CDR2 YDEGEE. V shed 3 bases, J shed 4 bases, and the junction held 8 bases outside the gene matches. CDR3 sequence (DNA): TGTGCCAGCAGCTCCGGGACAGGGGGGACCTCAGAGACCCAGTACTTC. Amino acid sequence: CASSSGTGGTSETQYF. Complete variable domain (other parts from reference TRBV5-8 and TRBJ2-5): EAGVTQSPTHLIKTRGQQATLRCSPISGHTSVYWYQQALGLGLQFLLWYDEGEERNRGNFPPRFSGRQFPNYSSELNVNALELEDSALYLCASSSGTGGTSETQYFGPGTRLLVL.

The chain couples TRBV28 to TRBJ2-3; 7 nucleotides agree with TRBD2. The CDR3 has 17 amino acids. V lost 5 bases to trimming and J lost 6 bases; unmatched junction nucleotides: 17. Germline V gives CDR1 MDHEN, CDR2 SYDVKM. The CDR3 sequence: CASSLRGGLLEADTQYF. The CDR3 DNA is TGTGCCAGCAGTCTACGGGGAGGGCTCCTGGAGGCGGATACGCAGTATTTT.

This sequence joins TRBV5-1 and TRBJ1-6, with TRBD1 matching 7 bases. Germline V CDR1 and CDR2: SGHRS, YFSETQ. There are 16 residues in the CDR3. The junction had 10 bases not matched to a gene; V was cut back by 0 bases and J by 10 bases. This CDR3 reads CASSLALQGSLSPLHF. Written as DNA, the CDR3 is TGCGCCAGCAGCTTGGCCCTACAGGGGTCACTATCACCCCTCCACTTT.

This chain connects TRBV27 to TRBJ2-5; 11 positions agree with TRBD2. The CDR3 is made up of 16 amino acids. The V gene end was trimmed by 2 bases and the J gene end by 5 bases; junction bases not matched to a gene: 7. The germline V gene encodes CDR1 MNHEY and CDR2 SMNVEV (reference sequence). The CDR3 DNA follows: TGTGCCAGCAGTTTAGAACTAGCGGGAGCAATGGAGACCCAGTACTTC. Translation gives CASSLELAGAMETQYF.

The chain has TRBV7-2 and TRBJ2-5; possible D gene TRBD2, 6 bases. The CDR3 length is 16 residues. The ends were cut back, 5 bases at V and 0 bases at J, with 16 bases in the middle. In germline, CDR1 is SGHTA, CDR2 FQGNSA. For the CDR3, the DNA is TGTGCCAGCAGCCCTGTGGGAGGAGCGTACCAAGAGACCCAGTACTTC. This translates into CASSPVGGAYQETQYF.

Turning to this clone: At one end the junction does not follow the germline gene, possibly because of a read error. V and J are TRBV6-5 and TRBJ1-5, with 7 bases lining up with TRBD1. The CDR3 is 14 residues long. The germline gives CDR1 MNHEY, CDR2 SVGAGI. The CDR3 spells CASSTGALNQPQNF. In DNA form, the CDR3 reads TGTGCCAGCAGTACAGGGGCCCTCAATCAGCCCCAGAATTTT.

This clone was seen more than once but under ten times. The chain joins TRBV6-6 to TRBJ2-2; D not resolved. Trimming left V 4 bases short and J 7 bases short, with 4 bases between. CDR1 is MNHNY, CDR2 SVGAGI, per germline (reference sequence). The CDR3 is 11 residues long. In nucleotides, the CDR3 is TGTGCCAGCAGTTTTCGCGGGGAGCTGTTTTTT. It codes for CASSFRGELFF.

The rearrangement joins TRBV4-1 to TRBJ1-5; D call uncertain. With 1 base removed from V and 7 bases from J, the gap between germline ends came to 14 bases. Germline lookup yields CDR1 MGHRA and CDR2 YSYEKL. The CDR3 runs to 15 residues. In nucleotides, the CDR3 is TGCGCCAGCAGCCAAGGAGGGATACTCAGCCAGCCCCAGCATTTT. Its translation: CASSQGGILSQPQHF.

This clone has a handful of counts. The rearrangement links TRBV18 to TRBJ1-1; maybe TRBD1 (6 bases). V was cut by 2 bases and J by 5 bases, with 12 bases left in between. Germline-derived CDR1 and CDR2 are KGHSH and LQKENI. This CDR3 has 14 residues. CDR3 coding DNA: TGTGCCAGCTCACCAGCAGGGGCCGGGACTGAAGCTTTCTTT. Protein product: CASSPAGAGTEAFF. Drawing the rest from reference TRBV18 and TRBJ1-1, the complete variable domain is NAGVMQNPRHLVRRRGQEARLRCSPMKGHSHVYWYRQLPEEGLKFMVYLQKENIIDESGMPKERFSAEFPKEGPSILRIQQVVRGDSAAYFCASSPAGAGTEAFFGQGTRLTVV.

This sequence joins TRBV13 and TRBJ2-7; D may be TRBD1 (6 bases). V lost 5 bases and J 7 bases, leaving 24 bases between the germline ends. This CDR3 contains 16 residues. Per the germline V gene, CDR1 is PRHDT and CDR2 is FYEKMQ (reference sequence). DNA for the CDR3: TGTGCCAGCAGCGGGACGCCGGGACCCCGAGGGGGTGAGCAGTACTTC. Protein product: CASSGTPGPRGGEQYF.

This CDR3 is CASSQEDRGGYTF. The CDR3 DNA is TGTGCCAGCTCACAAGAAGACAGGGGTGGCTACACCTTC. The rearrangement links TRBV18 to TRBJ1-2; 8 bases are a match to TRBD1. The V gene end was trimmed by 4 bases and the J gene end by 7 bases; junction bases not matched to a gene: 5. CDR1 and CDR2 from the germline V gene are KGHSH and LQKENI. The CDR3 totals 13 residues.

This chain joins TRBV5-4 and TRBJ2-2; possibly TRBD2 for D (6 bases). The CDR3 consists of 16 residues. Trimming removed 0 bases at V and 1 base at J, with 10 bases between. Germline-derived CDR1 and CDR2 are SGHNT and YYREEE (reference sequence). DNA for the CDR3: TGTGCCAGCAGCTTGGGGGGGAGGAGGAACACCGGGGAGCTGTTTTTT. It encodes CASSLGGRRNTGELFF. The complete variable domain, with remaining parts taken from reference TRBV5-4 and TRBJ2-2, reads ETGVTQSPTHLIKTRGQQVTLRCSSQSGHNTVSWYQQALGQGPQFIFQYYREEENGRGNFPPRFSGLQFPNYSSELNVNALELDDSALYLCASSLGGRRNTGELFFGEGSRLTVL.

The J gene is TRBJ1-1, the V gene TRBV6-7, with D possibly TRBD1 on 5 matching bases. TRBV6-7 is annotated as an ORF whose role is uncertain. With 1 base removed from V and 1 base from J, the gap between germline ends came to 10 bases. This CDR3 region has 15 residues. CDR3 residues: CASSYWWTTNTEAFF. In DNA, the CDR3 is TGTGCCAGCAGTTACTGGTGGACAACGAACACTGAAGCTTTCTTT.